This T cell receptor (beta chain) came from a study of T-cell memory formation after mild COVID-19. Turning to the study itself: The two donors had largely donor-specific TCR clusters.

The germline gives CDR1 MNHEY, CDR2 SMNVEV (reference sequence). Trimming at V came to 6 bases and at J to 3 bases, leaving 13 bases not matched to a gene. The CDR3 consists of 17 residues. Worth noting for this clonotype: Its antigen is undetermined.

Study-level points and caveats: Unconfirmed was the SARS-CoV-2 specificity of second-wave clones that peaked on day 37. Some clones that responded were present in memory (sampled pre-infection), which suggests cross-reactive memory joined. Contracting CD4+ clones sat mainly in CM and EM; CD8+ in EMRA.

TCRdb used MiXCR to reprocess the 5' RACE reads, holding one entry per CDR3 protein. The sample includes about 38,000 distinct CDR3 sequences, roughly an eighth seen only once; the top ten take under 30%. The sequenced sample consisted of PBMCs or a T cell subset sorted from them (not recorded which). The receptor was derived from a young man who had mild COVID-19 (a few samples of this study predate the infection). Cell type and time point are not known. The rearrangement joins TRBV27 to TRBJ2-7; TRBD2 aligns across 11 bases. The CDR3 loop is CASSQKSLGLADYEQYF. CDR3 coding DNA: TGTGCCAGCAGCCAAAAGTCTCTGGGACTAGCGGACTACGAGCAGTACTTC.